Shown below are 30 T cell receptor beta chains from a single sample sequenced in a study of T cells in tuberculosis. The method was immunoSEQ multiplex PCR; TCRdb's version includes in-frame clones alone and lacks a portion of them. The sample has 25,000 to 35,000 clones; over 95% are singletons. Sequencing was done on a sample of PBMCs. These receptors were collected from a donor aged 5 to 30 with latent tuberculosis or without tuberculosis infection.

V is TRBV7-8 and J is TRBJ2-5, with D perhaps TRBD2 (5 bases). Trimming took 4 bases from V and 1 from J, leaving 13 bases between them. The CDR3 loop spans 15 amino acids. From germline, CDR1 is SGHVS and CDR2 FQNEAQ. This chain's CDR3 is CASSSGTVLQETQYF. CDR3 DNA sequence: TGTGCCAGCAGCTCGGGAACGGTTCTCCAAGAGACCCAGTACTTC.

The chain uses TRBV20-1 and TRBJ1-1; tentatively, D is TRBD1 (5 bases). Trimming removed 5 bases from V and 7 bases from J, with 11 bases in between. CDR3 length equals 11 residues. Germline CDR1 reads DFQATT; CDR2 reads SNEGSKA (reference sequence). This CDR3 reads CSAGGGNEAFF. For the CDR3, the DNA is TGCAGTGCTGGGGGGGGAAATGAAGCTTTCTTT.

The V and J genes are TRBV4-1 and TRBJ2-5, with D perhaps matching TRBD2 (6 bases). This CDR3 has 15 residues. Between the trimmed V and J ends, which lost 1 base and 4 bases, there was a span of 13 bases. CDR1 MGHRA and CDR2 YSYEKL come from the germline V gene. CDR3 in DNA: TGCGCCAGCAGCCAAGCCCGGGACTCCCGAGAGACCCAGTACTTC. Translation gives CASSQARDSRETQYF.

The V call is TRBV2, the J call TRBJ2-1; D might be TRBD2 (5 bases). This CDR3 has 15 amino acids. The germline V and J ends were trimmed by 4 bases and 5 bases, with 15 bases remaining between them. Per the germline V gene, CDR1 is SNHLY and CDR2 is FYNNEI. In DNA form, the CDR3 reads TGTGCCAGCAGTGTAAGGAGCGGACTCCACAATGAGCAGTTCTTC. It yields the protein CASSVRSGLHNEQFF.

The gene calls are TRBV5-1 and TRBJ1-4, with unresolved D. This CDR3 has 14 residues. The germline CDR1 and CDR2 sequences are SGHRS and YFSETQ. V was clipped by 0 bases and J by 8 bases, with 11 bases between them. Here the CDR3 reads CASSLVEGGEKLFF. The CDR3 coding sequence is TGCGCCAGCAGCTTGGTAGAGGGTGGAGAAAAACTGTTTTTT.

The V and J genes are TRBV5-6 and TRBJ1-2; D remains ambiguous. The CDR3 totals 15 residues. Per the germline V gene, CDR1 is SGHDT and CDR2 is YYEEEE. The germline V and J ends were trimmed by 4 bases and 4 bases, with 17 bases remaining between them. The CDR3 region is CASSATLTGAYGYTF. Here the CDR3 DNA reads TGTGCCAGCAGCGCCACCCTAACGGGAGCCTATGGCTACACCTTC.

The chain uses TRBV6-5 and TRBJ1-3; D is undetermined. This CDR3 has 15 residues. Germline V lookup: CDR1 MNHEY, CDR2 SVGAGI. Trimming pared 2 bases from V and 0 bases from J, leaving 8 bases between. The CDR3 DNA reads TGTGCCAGCAGTTACGGACGGGGCTCTGGAAACACCATATATTTT. Residues: CASSYGRGSGNTIYF.

J is TRBJ1-2 and V is TRBV7-9; D unclear. The V gene lost 1 base and the J gene lost 3 bases, with 9 bases spanning the gap. This CDR3 region has 14 residues. Germline V gene data show CDR1 as SEHNR and CDR2 as FQNEAQ (reference sequence). Written as DNA, the CDR3 is TGTGCCAGCAGCTTAGATGGCCCCTACTATGGCTACACCTTC. This gives the protein CASSLDGPYYGYTF.

The J gene is TRBJ2-1, the V gene TRBV5-1; TRBD2 matches 9 bases. This CDR3 region has 15 residues. Per germline, CDR1 SGHRS and CDR2 YFSETQ. V was clipped by 3 bases and J by 8 bases; unmatched bases: 9. For the CDR3, the DNA is TGCGCCAGCAGCTCGGGCGGGACTAGCTTGGATGAGCAGTTCTTC. Encoded protein: CASSSGGTSLDEQFF.

This clone came up a few times. The genes are TRBV7-2 and TRBJ2-3; D is unclear. Trimming took off 5 bases at V and 2 bases at J, with 8 bases between the two ends. The CDR3 totals 13 residues. In germline, CDR1 is SGHTA, CDR2 FQGNSA. The CDR3 region has the DNA TGTGCCAGCAGCCCCCAGGTCACAGATACGCAGTATTTT. It translates to CASSPQVTDTQYF.

The rearrangement links TRBV2 to TRBJ2-5; 11 bases align to TRBD2. The V gene end was trimmed by 11 bases and the J gene end by 1 base; junction bases not matched to a gene: 3. Germline CDR1 and CDR2: SNHLY and FYNNEI. The CDR3 is 13 amino acids. The chain's CDR3 is CASGTSGQETQYF. CDR3 in DNA: TGTGCCTCCGGGACTAGCGGCCAAGAGACCCAGTACTTC.

The chain is built from TRBV15 and TRBJ1-1; tentatively, D is TRBD1 (5 bases). Germline assignment: CDR1 LNHNV and CDR2 YYDKDF (reference sequence). V lost 0 bases, J lost 3 bases, and 11 bases lay in between. This CDR3 contains 15 residues. As DNA, the CDR3 is TGTGCCACCAGCAGAGATCCGGGGGGGGACACTGAAGCTTTCTTT. Amino acids: CATSRDPGGDTEAFF.

This sequence joins TRBV10-3 and TRBJ1-1; weak D call: TRBD1 (6 bases). The CDR3 length is 17 residues. With 6 bases removed from V and 0 bases from J, the gap between germline ends came to 20 bases. Looked up from germline, CDR1 is ENHRY and CDR2 is SYGVKD. The CDR3 nucleotides are TGTGCCATCAGGAGAGAGGGGGATGTAGGGATGAACACTGAAGCTTTCTTT. Amino acids: CAIRREGDVGMNTEAFF.

The rearrangement links TRBV11-2 to TRBJ1-1; 8 nucleotides agree with TRBD1. The CDR3 runs 16 residues. Germline CDR1 SGHAT, CDR2 FQNNGV. V lost 1 base and J lost 4; bases outside the gene matches: 8. CDR3 sequence reads: CASSLARQGLSTEAFF. In nucleotides, the CDR3 is TGTGCCAGCAGCTTAGCCCGACAGGGGCTGAGCACTGAAGCTTTCTTT.

The V call is TRBV5-1, the J call TRBJ1-1, with unresolved D. Germline values: CDR1 SGHRS, CDR2 YFSETQ. Trimming removed 0 bases at V and 9 bases at J, with 9 bases between. The CDR3 totals 12 residues. DNA for the CDR3: TGCGCCAGCAGCTTGGCCGGGAGCCAAGCTTTCTTT. It codes for CASSLAGSQAFF.

The chain links TRBV2 to TRBJ1-5, with D possibly being TRBD1 (5 bases). The germline CDR1 and CDR2 sequences are SNHLY and FYNNEI. The ends were cut back, 5 bases at V and 0 bases at J, with 11 bases in the middle. This CDR3 contains 15 residues. This chain's CDR3 is CASSPQGYSNQPQHF. For the CDR3, the DNA is TGTGCCAGCAGTCCCCAGGGTTATAGCAATCAGCCCCAGCATTTT.

CDR3: CASKAGGYGYTF. The DNA for the CDR3 is TGTGCCAGCAAGGCAGGGGGGTATGGCTACACCTTC. The gene calls are TRBV2 and TRBJ1-2; 7 bases are a match to TRBD1. The germline CDR1 and CDR2 sequences are SNHLY and FYNNEI. CDR3 size: 12 residues. The V gene end was trimmed by 7 bases and the J gene end by 5 bases; junction bases not matched to a gene: 4.

This chain joins TRBV5-2 and TRBJ1-2. TRBV5-2 is designated a pseudogene. This CDR3 spans 16 amino acids. The CDR3 spells CASKVNGVRKTYGYTF. CDR3 DNA: TGTGCCAGCAAAGTTAACGGAGTACGAAAGACCTATGGCTACACCTTC.

The chain uses TRBV7-9 and TRBJ1-5; D ambiguous. Trimming removed 7 bases at V and 1 base at J, with 11 bases between. From germline, CDR1 is SEHNR and CDR2 FQNEAQ (reference sequence). This CDR3 comprises 14 residues. Here the CDR3 reads CASTTVSSNQPQHF. Written as DNA, the CDR3 is TGTGCCAGCACCACAGTTTCCAGCAATCAGCCCCAGCATTTT.

The CDR3 loop reads CASSSQREGWYEQYF. The CDR3 coding sequence is TGTGCCAGCAGCTCTCAGCGGGAGGGGTGGTACGAGCAGTACTTC. The chain uses TRBV13 and TRBJ2-7, with 10 bases that match TRBD2. V lost 4 bases and J lost 4; bases outside the gene matches: 7. This CDR3 contains 15 residues. Germline V lookup: CDR1 PRHDT, CDR2 FYEKMQ (reference sequence). The whole variable domain, filled in from reference TRBV13 and TRBJ2-7, reads AAGVIQSPRHLIKEKRETATLKCYPIPRHDTVYWYQQGPGQDPQFLISFYEKMQSDKGSIPDRFSAQQFSDYHSELNMSSLELGDSALYFCASSSQREGWYEQYFGPGTRLTVT.

The rearrangement links TRBV28 to TRBJ2-7; 14 bases line up with TRBD2. Germline V CDR1 and CDR2: MDHEN, SYDVKM. V shed 5 bases and J 5 bases; nucleotides not matched to a gene: 5. The CDR3 is 15 residues long. CDR3 sequence reads: CASSPRLAGGNEQYF. DNA for the CDR3: TGTGCCAGCAGTCCCCGACTAGCGGGGGGGAACGAGCAGTACTTC.

This rearrangement joins TRBV6-4 to TRBJ2-2, with a possible D match to TRBD2 (6 bases). V lost 2 bases and J 4 bases, leaving 14 bases between the germline ends. Germline-derived CDR1 and CDR2 are MRHNA and SNTAGT. There are 16 residues in the CDR3. CDR3 loop: CASSDGRGPGTGELFF. The CDR3 region has the DNA TGTGCCAGCAGTGACGGGCGGGGACCGGGCACCGGGGAGCTGTTTTTT.

The V and J genes are TRBV21-1 and TRBJ2-6; TRBD1 was called by the table and not checked on the DNA. TRBV21-1 is a listed pseudogene. The CDR3 runs 20 residues. The CDR3 DNA is TGTGCCAGCAGCATCAGGACGGACAACCAAACCTACTCGGTGGCCAACGTCCTGACTTTC. Translation: CASSIRTDNQTYSVANVLTF.

This chain connects TRBV10-3 to TRBJ2-7; TRBD2 aligns across 9 bases. The CDR3 is made up of 16 amino acids. J gave up 0 bases and V 1 base, and 4 bases lay outside the gene matches. CDR1 and CDR2 from the germline V gene are ENHRY and SYGVKD. The CDR3 is CAISEWTSASSYEQYF. In DNA, the CDR3 is TGTGCCATCAGTGAGTGGACTAGCGCCAGCTCCTACGAGCAGTACTTC.

This chain joins TRBV5-8 and TRBJ1-2, with 7 nucleotides matching TRBD1. Germline V gene data show CDR1 as SGHTS and CDR2 as YDEGEE. Trimming took 0 bases from V and 1 from J; bases not matched to a gene: 6. CDR3 length equals 16 residues. CDR3 sequence: CASSLARGRLNYGYTF. DNA of the CDR3: TGTGCCAGCAGCTTGGCGAGGGGGCGGCTTAACTATGGCTACACCTTC.

The chain carries TRBV4-1 and TRBJ2-7, with 8 bases aligning to TRBD1. Germline values: CDR1 MGHRA, CDR2 YSYEKL. The V and J ends lost 5 bases and 4 bases, in that order; junction bases with no gene match: 7. The CDR3 totals 14 residues. This chain's CDR3 is CASSTGQAAYEQYF. The CDR3 DNA sequence: TGCGCCAGCAGCACGGGACAGGCGGCATACGAGCAGTACTTC.

The chain employs TRBV28 and TRBJ1-1; TRBD1 might be the D (6 bases). Germline V CDR1 and CDR2: MDHEN, SYDVKM. There are 15 residues in the CDR3. The germline V and J ends were trimmed by 4 bases and 0 bases, with 12 bases remaining between them. For the CDR3, the DNA is TGTGCCAGCAGTTCATCGGGACACATGAACACTGAAGCTTTCTTT. Its translation is CASSSSGHMNTEAFF. Full variable domain (missing parts from reference TRBV28 and TRBJ1-1): DVKVTQSSRYLVKRTGEKVFLECVQDMDHENMFWYRQDPGLGLRLIYFSYDVKMKEKGDIPEGYSVSREKKERFSLILESASTNQTSMYLCASSSSGHMNTEAFFGQGTRLTVV.

The chain links TRBV14 to TRBJ1-2, with 8 nucleotides matching TRBD1. The CDR3 runs 15 residues. V lost 1 base, J lost 5 bases, and 6 bases stayed unmatched. Germline CDR1 reads SGHDN; CDR2 reads FVKESK. Here the CDR3 reads CASSQAGRGRYGYTF. CDR3 in DNA: TGTGCCAGCAGCCAAGCGGGCAGGGGGCGTTATGGCTACACCTTC.

The rearrangement links TRBV5-8 to TRBJ1-3; D is ambiguous. The ends were cut back, 2 bases at V and 9 bases at J, with 3 bases in the middle. This CDR3 comprises 10 residues. The germline CDR1 and CDR2 sequences are SGHTS and YDEGEE. The DNA for the CDR3 is TGTGCCAGCAGCTTCGGCACCATATATTTT. Translated, it gives CASSFGTIYF.

The chain uses TRBV2 and TRBJ2-7; 7 bases map to TRBD1. This CDR3 has 16 residues. With 2 bases clipped from V and 6 bases from J, the junction kept 13 bases outside the gene matches. Germline V gives CDR1 SNHLY, CDR2 FYNNEI. The CDR3 loop reads CASSECETGSLCEQYF. Here the CDR3 DNA reads TGTGCCAGCAGTGAATGCGAGACAGGGTCCCTTTGCGAGCAGTACTTC.